The 19 T cell receptor beta chains below were found in one sample sequenced in a study of response to subunit inactivated influenza vaccine. TCRdb re-called the RT-PCR reads through MiXCR, storing one row per CDR3 protein. In the table there are 150,000 to 200,000 distinct CDR3 sequences, 10% to 15% of which are singletons. The sample was also reused in another study, on T cells expressing NK-cell markers. From that report: In generating TCR beta cDNA, 5'RACE template switching with UMIs was used.

The sequencing here drew on CD8+ T cells sorted from PBMCs, taken approximately 13 days after vaccination. The origin of the receptors is a man aged 50 or older who received an inactivated influenza vaccine.

This sequence joins TRBV9 and TRBJ1-2, with no clear D. The length of the CDR3 is 16 residues. The germline CDR1 and CDR2 sequences are SGDLS and YYNGEE. The V gene lost 0 bases and the J gene lost 0 bases, with 12 bases spanning the gap. CDR3 loop: CASSVGSFRANYGYTF. The DNA of the CDR3 is TGTGCCAGCAGCGTAGGATCGTTCAGAGCTAACTATGGCTACACCTTC.

The sample holds many counts of this clonotype. The V gene is TRBV11-2, the J gene TRBJ2-2, with D unclear. V was pared by 4 bases and J by 2 bases, with 8 bases between. CDR3 length equals 14 residues. Germline V gene lookup returns CDR1 SGHAT and CDR2 FQNNGV. The chain's CDR3 is CASSYVLNTGELFF. CDR3 nucleotides: TGTGCCAGCAGCTATGTCTTAAACACCGGGGAGCTGTTTTTT.

This clonotype has only a few counts. The V call is TRBV13, the J call TRBJ2-3; 9 nucleotides match TRBD2. CDR3 length: 21 amino acids. Germline loops: CDR1 PRHDT, CDR2 FYEKMQ (reference sequence). J lost 4 bases, V lost 2 bases, and 22 bases had no gene match. As DNA, the CDR3 is TGTGCCAGCAGCTTATTTTCAACGGCTAGCGGGGAGAGCCCCTCCGCAGATACGCAGTATTTT. It codes for CASSLFSTASGESPSADTQYF.

The rearrangement links TRBV5-1 to TRBJ2-7; perhaps D is TRBD1 or TRBD2 (5 bases each). V lost 2 bases and J lost 2, with 17 bases in between. Germline V CDR1 and CDR2: SGHRS, YFSETQ. This CDR3 contains 16 residues. The DNA of the CDR3 is TGCGCCAGCAGCTTACATCCGGGACGGAACACCTACGAGCAGTACTTC. Translation gives CASSLHPGRNTYEQYF.

The chain couples TRBV9 to TRBJ2-5, with TRBD2 identical over 9 bases. The CDR3 covers 20 residues. CDR1 and CDR2 (germline): SGDLS, YYNGEE. J lost 5 bases, V lost 3 bases, and 23 bases had no gene match. Here the CDR3 DNA reads TGTGCCAGCAGCGACACCGGGACTAGCAGCTATGGCGACCCCGGGGAGACCCAGTACTTC. The encoded protein is CASSDTGTSSYGDPGETQYF.

The chain joins TRBV6-4 to TRBJ2-4; D perhaps matches TRBD2 (5 bases). The CDR3 spans 16 residues. Looked up from germline, CDR1 is MRHNA and CDR2 is SNTAGT. Trimming removed 8 bases from V and 3 bases from J, with 20 bases in between. DNA of the CDR3: TGTGCCAGCCGGGCTGAGAGCCCCAGCGGCAAAAACATTCAGTACTTC. Translating it yields CASRAESPSGKNIQYF.

This clonotype was found a few times. Here the CDR3 DNA reads TGTGCCAGCAGCTTAACCCCCGGAAAGCCCACTGAAGCTTTCTTT. Encoded protein: CASSLTPGKPTEAFF. The gene calls are TRBV7-3 and TRBJ1-1, with D unresolved. This CDR3 is 15 amino acids long. V was trimmed by 0 bases and J by 4 bases, leaving 12 bases between them. CDR1 SGHTA and CDR2 FQGTGA come from the germline V gene.

This clonotype has a handful of counts. The CDR3 nucleotides read TGTGCCAGCAGTTTAAGCCGGGGGGGGCCCTCAGATACGCAGTATTTT. This sequence encodes CASSLSRGGPSDTQYF. This rearrangement joins TRBV28 to TRBJ2-3; 8 bases line up with TRBD2. The CDR3 length is 16 residues. From germline, CDR1 is MDHEN and CDR2 SYDVKM. V shed 2 bases, J shed 4 bases, and the junction held 8 bases outside the gene matches.

This CDR3 is CSAPGLLNEQFF. CDR3 nucleotide sequence: TGCAGTGCTCCGGGACTCCTCAATGAGCAGTTCTTC. The V gene is TRBV20-1, the J gene TRBJ2-1, with D perhaps TRBD2 (6 bases). Per germline, CDR1 DFQATT and CDR2 SNEGSKA (reference sequence). The germline V and J ends were trimmed by 5 bases and 6 bases, with 11 bases remaining between them. The CDR3 runs 12 residues.

The chain joins TRBV7-2 to TRBJ2-5; D may be TRBD1 (7 bases). The V gene lost 6 bases and the J gene lost 4 bases, with 12 bases spanning the gap. Germline CDR1 reads SGHTA; CDR2 reads FQGNSA. The length of the CDR3 is 13 residues. CDR3 bases: TGTGCCAGCAGTTCTCAGGGGGGAGAGACCCAGTACTTC. This sequence encodes CASSSQGGETQYF. Variable domain in full (rest from reference TRBV7-2 and TRBJ2-5): GAGVSQSPSNKVTEKGKDVELRCDPISGHTALYWYRQSLGQGLEFLIYFQGNSAPDKSGLPSDRFSAERTGGSVSTLTIQRTQQEDSAVYLCASSSQGGETQYFGPGTRLLVL.

V gene TRBV20-1 combines with J gene TRBJ2-7; 7 bases are a match to TRBD2. Germline assignment: CDR1 DFQATT and CDR2 SNEGSKA (reference sequence). The CDR3 has 16 amino acids. The V segment lost 3 bases and the J segment 2 bases; nucleotides outside the gene matches: 13. The CDR3 DNA reads TGCAGTGCTAGGGAAGCTAGCGGCATCTCTCCCTACGAGCAGTACTTC. Amino acid sequence: CSAREASGISPYEQYF.

Ten or more counts support this clonotype. This sequence joins TRBV7-9 and TRBJ2-1, with no clear D. This CDR3 spans 15 amino acids. Trimming shortened V by 6 bases and J by 0 bases, and 12 bases separated the two germline ends. The V gene's germline CDR1 is SEHNR and CDR2 FQNEAQ (reference sequence). As DNA, the CDR3 is TGTGCCAGCAGGGCACAGTCTAGCTCCTACAATGAGCAGTTCTTC. The encoded protein is CASRAQSSSYNEQFF.

V gene TRBV4-1 combines with J gene TRBJ2-5, with a tentative D call TRBD1 (6 bases). Germline V gene sequence: CDR1 MGHRA, CDR2 YSYEKL. The CDR3 sequence is 16 residues long. With 0 bases removed from V and 3 bases from J, the gap between germline ends came to 14 bases. The CDR3 protein is CASSQEVRGFEETQYF. The DNA of the CDR3 is TGCGCCAGCAGCCAAGAGGTCAGGGGTTTCGAAGAGACCCAGTACTTC.

This clonotype was observed at least ten times. The chain has TRBV27 and TRBJ2-3; D ambiguous. Germline CDR1 is MNHEY and CDR2 is SMNVEV (reference sequence). Trimming shortened V by 2 bases and J by 2 bases, and 8 bases separated the two germline ends. The CDR3 covers 14 residues. The CDR3 sequence: CASSLLGPTDTQYF. CDR3 DNA sequence: TGTGCCAGCAGTTTACTCGGACCCACAGATACGCAGTATTTT.

This clonotype showed up many times. The V gene is TRBV29-1, the J gene TRBJ2-1; the match to TRBD1 covers 8 bases. This CDR3 comprises 12 residues. V gave up 6 bases and J gave up 6 bases; unmatched junction bases: 4. Germline CDR1 reads SQVTM; CDR2 reads ANQGSEA. CDR3 bases: TGCAGCGTCGAGACAGGGGTCAATGAGCAGTTCTTC. It codes for CSVETGVNEQFF.

V usage is TRBV20-1 and J usage is TRBJ2-4, with D maybe TRBD2 (6 bases). Germline V gene lookup returns CDR1 DFQATT and CDR2 SNEGSKA (reference sequence). CDR3 length: 16 amino acids. V lost 6 bases, J lost 0 bases, and 18 bases lay in between. Here the CDR3 reads CSASTSGWIAKNIQYF. In DNA form, the CDR3 reads TGCAGTGCGTCGACTAGTGGGTGGATAGCCAAAAACATTCAGTACTTC.

This clonotype was observed a few times. The chain uses TRBV10-2 and TRBJ1-5; no definite D call. Germline CDR1 is WSHSY and CDR2 is SAAADI. The CDR3 runs 13 residues. V was cut by 5 bases and J by 9 bases, with 14 bases left in between. DNA of the CDR3: TGCGCCAGCAGTAGCGGTATTAGAGGGCCCCAGCATTTT. Translating it yields CASSSGIRGPQHF.

The V call is TRBV23-1, the J call TRBJ2-1; TRBD2 might be the D (5 bases). TRBV23-1 is filed as an ORF, its function uncertain. CDR3 size: 16 residues. Trimming took off 7 bases at V and 0 bases at J, with 16 bases between the two ends. The CDR3 coding sequence is TGCGCCAGCAAGGTGGGCCGGGAAAGCTCCTACAATGAGCAGTTCTTC. It translates to CASKVGRESSYNEQFF.

The chain links TRBV4-1 to TRBJ2-7; 9 bases are shared with TRBD2. In germline, CDR1 is MGHRA, CDR2 YSYEKL. The CDR3 covers 16 residues. Unmatched junction bases numbered 7, after V lost 0 bases and J lost 4 bases. CDR3 coding DNA: TGCGCCAGCAGCCAAGATGGGGCGGGAGGGCCTTACGAGCAGTACTTC. Translation: CASSQDGAGGPYEQYF.